This TCR beta chain was documented in a study of T-cell reconstitution after alpha-beta-depleted transplantation in children. This clonotype turned up a few times. Its target is not known. TCRbeta library preparation incorporated unique molecular identifiers. TCRdb reprocessed the PCR reads via MiXCR and lists one record per CDR3 protein. The table includes around 450,000 distinct CDR3 sequences, about 11% detected once. Regarding the study as a whole: Roughly two months post-transplant, alpha-beta T cells reportedly originated from several hundred graft clones that had expanded. Newly produced T cells mostly provided counts and TCRbeta diversity after one year, as hyperexpanded clones declined. Some patients' high day-60 TCRbeta diversity was attributed to recipient cells surviving conditioning.

Looked up from germline, CDR1 is MDHEN and CDR2 is SYDVKM. Trimming took off 8 bases at V and 5 bases at J, with 21 bases between the two ends. This CDR3 spans 15 amino acids. V usage is TRBV28 and J usage is TRBJ2-5; maybe TRBD1 (5 bases). Source: PBMCs, taken before TCRalphabeta/CD19-depleted stem cell transplant. This receptor was identified in a child younger than 10 with inherited bone marrow failure, due to receive a stem cell transplant. CDR3 region: CASCTPLQGVETQYF. DNA for the CDR3: TGTGCCAGCTGCACCCCGCTCCAGGGTGTGGAGACCCAGTACTTC.